The 4 T cell receptor beta chains listed next were all sequenced from one sample in a study of cytomegalovirus exposure and HLA in healthy donors. Sequencing used immunoSEQ multiplex PCR; TCRdb keeps in-frame clones, though not all of them. The profile shows 130,000 or so clones, about 90% of them singletons. The specimen sequenced was PBMCs. Receptors originate from a man aged 25 to 40 in good health and CMV-seronegative.

The V gene is TRBV5-8, the J gene TRBJ1-1; D call uncertain. Germline V lookup: CDR1 SGHTS, CDR2 YDEGEE. The CDR3 is 13 residues long. V was clipped by 3 bases and J by 3 bases, with 9 bases between them. CDR3 in amino acids: CASSSFRDTEAFF. CDR3 in DNA: TGTGCCAGCAGCTCCTTCCGGGACACTGAAGCTTTCTTT. Variable domain in full (rest from reference TRBV5-8 and TRBJ1-1): EAGVTQSPTHLIKTRGQQATLRCSPISGHTSVYWYQQALGLGLQFLLWYDEGEERNRGNFPPRFSGRQFPNYSSELNVNALELEDSALYLCASSSFRDTEAFFGQGTRLTVV.

This sequence joins TRBV6-5 and TRBJ2-7; TRBD1 aligns across 10 bases. From germline, CDR1 is MNHEY and CDR2 SVGAGI. The CDR3 extends over 14 amino acids. J gave up 3 bases and V 2 bases, and 1 base lay outside the gene matches. CDR3 in DNA: TGTGCCAGCAGTTACGGACAGGGGGACTACGAGCAGTACTTC. It encodes CASSYGQGDYEQYF.

The chain joins TRBV29-1 to TRBJ1-2; 7 bases are shared with TRBD1. Per the germline V gene, CDR1 is SQVTM and CDR2 is ANQGSEA. Trimming took 3 bases from V and 2 from J; bases not matched to a gene: 3. CDR3 length equals 13 residues. The CDR3 loop reads CSVEETGNYGYTF. The CDR3, as DNA: TGCAGCGTTGAGGAGACAGGGAACTATGGCTACACCTTC.

The chain has TRBV4-1 and TRBJ1-2, with D possibly matching TRBD1 (5 bases). The CDR3 sequence is 16 residues long. Germline CDR1 and CDR2: MGHRA and YSYEKL. The V end lost 1 base, the J end lost 5 bases, and 17 bases lay between the germline ends. The CDR3, as DNA: TGCGCCAGCAGCCAAGTGGGGCGCGGGGGAAGGTATGGCTACACCTTC. Translating it yields CASSQVGRGGRYGYTF.